Presented here are 6 T cell receptor beta chains from one specimen sequenced in a study of blood T cell repertoires in COVID-19. Using immunoSEQ multiplex PCR, the repertoire was profiled, and TCRdb retains in-frame clones only, with some absent. This table has roughly 76,000 clones, around nine tenths appearing once. Source material: peripheral blood. These receptor sequences come from a man aged 50 to 60 with acute or convalescent COVID-19.

This clone has a single count. The chain couples TRBV18 to TRBJ2-5, with a tentative D call TRBD2 (7 bases). This CDR3 comprises 13 residues. Germline lookup yields CDR1 KGHSH and CDR2 LQKENI. The V end was cut by 5 bases, the J end by 5 bases, with 12 bases between. For the CDR3, the DNA is TGTGCCAGCTCAAGGGGGGGCCCGGAGACCCAGTACTTC. Translating it yields CASSRGGPETQYF.

The rearrangement links TRBV9 to TRBJ2-1, with TRBD2 matching over 10 bases. CDR3 length: 15 residues. The ends lost 3 bases at V and 5 bases at J; junction bases unmatched: 5. Per the germline V gene, CDR1 is SGDLS and CDR2 is YYNGEE. The DNA for the CDR3 is TGTGCCAGCAGCGAAGGAGGACTAGCGGACAATGAGCAGTTCTTC. It translates to CASSEGGLADNEQFF.

This chain connects TRBV25-1 to TRBJ2-1, with 10 positions matching TRBD2. Germline trimming cut 4 bases from V and 4 bases from J; bases unmatched to any gene: 4. The V gene's germline CDR1 is MGHDK and CDR2 SYGVNS. There are 15 residues in the CDR3. The chain's CDR3 is CASSVSSGSYNEQFF. CDR3 sequence (DNA): TGTGCCAGCAGTGTTTCTAGCGGGAGTTACAATGAGCAGTTCTTC.

This chain joins TRBV28 and TRBJ1-4, with D possibly TRBD1 on 6 matching bases. CDR3 length: 16 amino acids. Germline V gene sequence: CDR1 MDHEN, CDR2 SYDVKM. V was trimmed by 6 bases and J by 7 bases, leaving 21 bases between them. Here the CDR3 reads CASSTVSGTLFEKLFF. As DNA, the CDR3 is TGTGCCAGCAGCACCGTGTCCGGGACATTATTTGAAAAACTGTTTTTT.

The rearrangement links TRBV10-2 to TRBJ2-3; 7 nucleotides agree with TRBD1. From germline, CDR1 is WSHSY and CDR2 SAAADI. The V segment lost 2 bases and the J segment 4 bases; nucleotides outside the gene matches: 9. The CDR3 length is 16 residues. The chain's CDR3 is CASSEVDRVGSDTQYF. The CDR3 DNA is TGCGCCAGCAGTGAGGTTGACAGGGTTGGATCAGATACGCAGTATTTT.

This clone was detected once. The rearrangement links TRBV6-6 to TRBJ1-6, with no clear D. The germline V gene has CDR1 MNHNY and CDR2 SVGAGI (reference sequence). The CDR3 contains 14 residues. V was trimmed by 2 bases and J by 9 bases, leaving 11 bases between them. CDR3 sequence reads: CASSYLQDGSPLHF. The CDR3 nucleotides are TGTGCCAGCAGTTACCTGCAGGATGGTTCACCCCTCCACTTT.